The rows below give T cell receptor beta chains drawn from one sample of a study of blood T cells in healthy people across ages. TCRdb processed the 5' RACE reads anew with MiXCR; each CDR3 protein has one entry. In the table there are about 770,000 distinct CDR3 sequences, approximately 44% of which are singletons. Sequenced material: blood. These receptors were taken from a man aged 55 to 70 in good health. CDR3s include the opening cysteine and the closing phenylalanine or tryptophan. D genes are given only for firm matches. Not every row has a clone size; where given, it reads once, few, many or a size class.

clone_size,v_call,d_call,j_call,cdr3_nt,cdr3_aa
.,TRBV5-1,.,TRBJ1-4,TGCGCCAGCAGCTTCAGGTTGGCAGAGAATGAAAAACTGTTTTTT,CASSFRLAENEKLFF
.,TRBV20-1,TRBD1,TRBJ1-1,TGCAGTGCCCAGGACAGGGGGACTGAAGCTTTCTTT,CSAQDRGTEAFF
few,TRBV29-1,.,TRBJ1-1,TGCAGCGTACAACGCCCGGGTCCCCAAAGTGTGGACACTGAAGCTTTCTTT,CSVQRPGPQSVDTEAFF
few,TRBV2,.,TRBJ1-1,TGTGCCACTCGCCTGGGGGAAGAAACTGAAGCTTTCTTT,CATRLGEETEAFF
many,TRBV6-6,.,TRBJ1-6,TGTGCCAGCAGCATAGACCCAACCGCTAATTCACCCCTCCACTTT,CASSIDPTANSPLHF
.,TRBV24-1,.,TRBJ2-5,TGTGCCACCAGTGATCCTGGTGGCCCCATGGGGACCCAGTACTTC,CATSDPGGPMGTQYF
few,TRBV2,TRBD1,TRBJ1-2,TGTGCCAGCAGTCCGGGACAGGGTGAGGGCTACACCTTC,CASSPGQGEGYTF
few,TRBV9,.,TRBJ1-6,TGTGCCAGCAGCGTAGATAGGAGCTCCTATAATTCACCCCTCCACTTT,CASSVDRSSYNSPLHF
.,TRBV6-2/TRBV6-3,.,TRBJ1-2,TGTGCCAGCAGACCCCAGGGAGATGGCTACACCTTC,CASRPQGDGYTF
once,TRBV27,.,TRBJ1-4,TGTGCCAGCAGTTTATCCGGGACGACACCTAATGAAAAACTGTTTTTT,CASSLSGTTPNEKLFF
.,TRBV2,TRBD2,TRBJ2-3,TGTGCCAGCAGGGTGGACGGGGGGTCCCGCACAGATACGCAGTATTTT,CASRVDGGSRTDTQYF
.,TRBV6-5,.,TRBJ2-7,TGTGCCAGCAATGACCTAGATACGCAGTACTTC,CASNDLDTQYF
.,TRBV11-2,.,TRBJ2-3,TGTGCCAGCAGCCCCCGACTCAACACAGATACGCAGTATTTT,CASSPRLNTDTQYF
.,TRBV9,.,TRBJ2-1,TGTGCCAGCAGCGCACCCGGGACCATAGCTGAGCAGTTCTTC,CASSAPGTIAEQFF
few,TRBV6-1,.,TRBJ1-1,TGTGCCAGCGTAGCGAGACCCTATACCCGGGACACTGAAGCTTTCTTT,CASVARPYTRDTEAFF
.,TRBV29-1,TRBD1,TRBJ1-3,TGCAGCGGTGCAGGGGGCGACGCCTCTGGAAACACCATATATTTT,CSGAGGDASGNTIYF
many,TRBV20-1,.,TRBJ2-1,TGCAGTGTCTTCGACTTGCACGGCAATGAGCAGTTCTTC,CSVFDLHGNEQFF
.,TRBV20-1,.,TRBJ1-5,TGCAGTGCTAGAGACCCCAAACCCAATCAGCCCCAGCATTTT,CSARDPKPNQPQHF
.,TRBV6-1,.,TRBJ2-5,TGTGCCATCACTTCGCGAGGCAATGAGCAGTACTTC,CAITSRGNEQYF
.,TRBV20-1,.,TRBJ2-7,TGCAGTGCCCCTCGGGCGGGCGAGCAGTACTTC,CSAPRAGEQYF
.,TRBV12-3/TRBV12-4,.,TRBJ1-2,TGTGCCAGCAGTTTAGCGCTAAGGGTGTCGGCTTATGATGGCTACACCTTC,CASSLALRVSAYDGYTF
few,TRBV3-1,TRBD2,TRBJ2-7,TGTGCCAGCAGCCAAGATCGGGGACTAGCGGGGTCCTACGAGCAGTACTTC,CASSQDRGLAGSYEQYF
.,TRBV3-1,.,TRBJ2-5,TGTGCCAGCGGAACGCCCCAAGAGACCCAGTACTTC,CASGTPQETQYF
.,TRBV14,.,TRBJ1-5,TGTGCCAGCAGCCAAGTCAGAAACTACAGGAATAGCAATCAGCCCCAGCATTTT,CASSQVRNYRNSNQPQHF
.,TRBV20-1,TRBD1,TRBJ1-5,TGCAGTGCTAACGCTGGGTTTGGGAGGGGGCCTCGGAATCAGCCCCAGCATTTT,CSANAGFGRGPRNQPQHF
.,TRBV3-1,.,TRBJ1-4,TGTGCCAGCAGCCAACGAGCAGGGACTCCGGATAATGAAAAACTGTTTTTT,CASSQRAGTPDNEKLFF
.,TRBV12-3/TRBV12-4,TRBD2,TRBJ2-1,TGTGTCAGCAGCGATAGCGGGGGGAACAATGAGCAGTTCTTC,CVSSDSGGNNEQFF
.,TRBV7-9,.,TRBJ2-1,TGTGCCAGCAGCCCCTATGGCGTTACGGGTTTCAATGAGCAGTTCTTC,CASSPYGVTGFNEQFF
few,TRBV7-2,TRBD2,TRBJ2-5,TGTGCCAGCAGCTCCACAAGACTAGCGGGGGGGGTAAAGACCCAGTACTTC,CASSSTRLAGGVKTQYF
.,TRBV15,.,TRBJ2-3,TGTGCCACCAGCAGAGATCCAAGCGGAACAGATACGCAGTATTTT,CATSRDPSGTDTQYF
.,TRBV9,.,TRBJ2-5,TGTGCCAGCAGCCCAGCGCCAACGGGGGAGACCCAGTACTTC,CASSPAPTGETQYF
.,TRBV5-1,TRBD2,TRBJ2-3,TGCGCCAGCAGCTTGGATGCGGGGGGCCGCACAGATACGCAGTATTTT,CASSLDAGGRTDTQYF
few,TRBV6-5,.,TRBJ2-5,TGTGCCAGCAGTTACGGGTCAGGTCAAGAGACCCAGTACTTC,CASSYGSGQETQYF
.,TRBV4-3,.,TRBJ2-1,TGCGCCAGCAGCCAACAGGGTTTCTCCTACAATGAGCAGTTCTTC,CASSQQGFSYNEQFF
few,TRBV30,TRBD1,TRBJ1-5,TGTGCCTGGAGTATTGACAGGGGCTTCGATCAGCCCCAGCATTTT,CAWSIDRGFDQPQHF
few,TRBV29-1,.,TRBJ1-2,TGCAGCGTTGAAGATGGCTATGGCTACACCTTC,CSVEDGYGYTF
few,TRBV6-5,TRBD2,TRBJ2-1,TGTGCCAGCAGGCCTAGCGGGGGGGTAGATGAGCAGTTCTTC,CASRPSGGVDEQFF
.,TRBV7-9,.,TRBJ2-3,TGTGCCAGCAGCTTTGAGGCAGATACGCAGTATTTT,CASSFEADTQYF
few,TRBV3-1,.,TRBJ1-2,TGTGCCAGCAGCCAAGAGTGGGCAGGAGGCTACACCTTC,CASSQEWAGGYTF
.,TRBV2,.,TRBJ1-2,TGTGCCAGCAGTGAAGCGTCATTTTCTTCGTGCTGTTGCACCTTC,CASSEASFSSCCCTF
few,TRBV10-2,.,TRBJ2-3,TGCGCCAGCAGTGGACTAGGGGTAGATACGCAGTATTTT,CASSGLGVDTQYF
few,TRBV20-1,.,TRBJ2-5,TGCAGTGCTACCGAGGGACCTCTACAAGAGACCCAGTACTTC,CSATEGPLQETQYF
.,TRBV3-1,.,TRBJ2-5,TGTGCCAGCAGCCAAGATCCAGGGTACCAAGAGACCCAGTACTTC,CASSQDPGYQETQYF
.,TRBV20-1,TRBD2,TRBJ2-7,TGCAGTGTAGGAGTTGCGGCTAGCGGGGATCATGAGCAGTACTTC,CSVGVAASGDHEQYF
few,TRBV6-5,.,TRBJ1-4,TGTGCCAGCAGTTACACACAGGGTGAAAAACTGTTTTTT,CASSYTQGEKLFF
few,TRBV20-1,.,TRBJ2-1,TGCAGTGCTAGAATCCCAGGGGTTGGGAATGAGCAGTTCTTC,CSARIPGVGNEQFF
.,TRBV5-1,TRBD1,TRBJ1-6,TGCGCCAGCAGCTTCACAGGGGACTCCTATAATTCACCCCTCCACTTT,CASSFTGDSYNSPLHF
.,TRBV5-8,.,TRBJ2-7,TGTGCCAGCAGCTTAGGCAGGGACGGCGAGCAGTACTTC,CASSLGRDGEQYF
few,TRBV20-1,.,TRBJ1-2,TGCAGTGCTAGAGATGTAAGCTATGGCTACACCTTC,CSARDVSYGYTF